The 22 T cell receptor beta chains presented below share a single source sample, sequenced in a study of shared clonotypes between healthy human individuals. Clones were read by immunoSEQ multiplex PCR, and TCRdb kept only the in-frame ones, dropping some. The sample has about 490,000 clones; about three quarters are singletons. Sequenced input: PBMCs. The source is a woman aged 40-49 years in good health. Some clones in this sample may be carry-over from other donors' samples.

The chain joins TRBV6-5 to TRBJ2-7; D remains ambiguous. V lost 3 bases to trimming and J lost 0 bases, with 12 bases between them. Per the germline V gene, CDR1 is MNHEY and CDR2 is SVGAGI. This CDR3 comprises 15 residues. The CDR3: CASSYGWKSSYEQYF. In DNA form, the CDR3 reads TGTGCCAGCAGTTATGGGTGGAAGAGCTCCTACGAGCAGTACTTC.

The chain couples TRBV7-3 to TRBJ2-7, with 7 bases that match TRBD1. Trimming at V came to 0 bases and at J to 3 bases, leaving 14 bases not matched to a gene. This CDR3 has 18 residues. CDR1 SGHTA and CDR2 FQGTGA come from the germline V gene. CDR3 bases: TGTGCCAGCAGCTTAACCGGCGCCCGACAGGGTAAGCACTACGAGCAGTACTTC. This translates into CASSLTGARQGKHYEQYF.

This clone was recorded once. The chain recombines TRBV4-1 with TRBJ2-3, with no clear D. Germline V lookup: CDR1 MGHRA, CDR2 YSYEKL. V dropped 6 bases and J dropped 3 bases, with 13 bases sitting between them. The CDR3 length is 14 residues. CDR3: CASSQPGWTDTQYF. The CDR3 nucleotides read TGCGCCAGCAGTCAGCCTGGGTGGACAGATACGCAGTATTTT.

The CDR3 protein is CASSLVSRPPYEQYF. In nucleotides, the CDR3 is TGTGCCAGCAGTTTAGTGAGTCGACCTCCTTACGAGCAGTACTTC. This chain joins TRBV28 and TRBJ2-7; D is uncertain. The V and J ends lost 2 bases and 4 bases respectively, with 15 bases between them. CDR3 length equals 15 residues. Germline-derived CDR1 and CDR2 are MDHEN and SYDVKM. The full variable domain, in which reference TRBV28 and TRBJ2-7 provide the parts outside the CDR3, is DVKVTQSSRYLVKRTGEKVFLECVQDMDHENMFWYRQDPGLGLRLIYFSYDVKMKEKGDIPEGYSVSREKKERFSLILESASTNQTSMYLCASSLVSRPPYEQYFGPGTRLTVT.

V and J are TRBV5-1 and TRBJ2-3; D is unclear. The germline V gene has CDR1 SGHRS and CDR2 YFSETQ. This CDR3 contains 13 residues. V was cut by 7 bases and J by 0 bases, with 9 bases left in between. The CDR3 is CASRYESTDTQYF. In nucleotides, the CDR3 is TGCGCCAGCCGTTATGAAAGCACAGATACGCAGTATTTT.

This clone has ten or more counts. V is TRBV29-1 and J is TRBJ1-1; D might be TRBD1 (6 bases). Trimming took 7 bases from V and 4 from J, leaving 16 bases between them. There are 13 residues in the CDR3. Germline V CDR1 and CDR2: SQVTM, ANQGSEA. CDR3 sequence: CSAVNRDATEAFF. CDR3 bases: TGCAGCGCTGTGAACAGGGACGCCACTGAAGCTTTCTTT.

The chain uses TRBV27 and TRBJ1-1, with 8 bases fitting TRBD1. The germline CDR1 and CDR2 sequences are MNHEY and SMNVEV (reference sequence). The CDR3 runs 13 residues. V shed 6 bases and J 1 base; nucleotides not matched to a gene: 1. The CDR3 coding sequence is TGTGCCAGCAGGGGACAGGCGAACACTGAAGCTTTCTTT. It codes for CASRGQANTEAFF.

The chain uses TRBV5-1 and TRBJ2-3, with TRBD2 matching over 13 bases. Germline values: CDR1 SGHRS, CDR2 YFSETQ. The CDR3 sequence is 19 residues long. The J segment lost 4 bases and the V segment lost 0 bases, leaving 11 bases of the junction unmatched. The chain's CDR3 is CASSLAGLAGVQAPDTQYF. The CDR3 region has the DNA TGCGCCAGCAGCTTGGCAGGACTAGCGGGAGTTCAGGCCCCAGATACGCAGTATTTT.

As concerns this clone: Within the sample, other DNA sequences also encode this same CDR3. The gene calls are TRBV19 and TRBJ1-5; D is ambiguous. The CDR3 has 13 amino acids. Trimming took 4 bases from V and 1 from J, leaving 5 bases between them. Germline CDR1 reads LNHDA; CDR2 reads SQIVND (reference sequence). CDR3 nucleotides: TGTGCCAGTAGTACGGACAGCAATCAGCCCCAGCATTTT. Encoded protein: CASSTDSNQPQHF.

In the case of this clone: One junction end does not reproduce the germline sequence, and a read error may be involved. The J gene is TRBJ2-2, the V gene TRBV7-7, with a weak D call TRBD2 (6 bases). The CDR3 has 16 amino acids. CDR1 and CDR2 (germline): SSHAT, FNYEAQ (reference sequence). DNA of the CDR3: TGTGCTAGCAGCTTAGTTCGCGGGGCGAACACCGGGGAGCTGTTTTTT. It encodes CASSLVRGANTGELFF. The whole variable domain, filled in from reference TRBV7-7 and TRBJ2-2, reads GAGVSQSPRYKVTKRGQDVTLRCDPISSHATLYWYQQALGQGPEFLTYFNYEAQPDKSGLPSDRFSAERPEGSISTLTIQRTEQRDSAMYRCASSLVRGANTGELFFGEGSRLTVL.

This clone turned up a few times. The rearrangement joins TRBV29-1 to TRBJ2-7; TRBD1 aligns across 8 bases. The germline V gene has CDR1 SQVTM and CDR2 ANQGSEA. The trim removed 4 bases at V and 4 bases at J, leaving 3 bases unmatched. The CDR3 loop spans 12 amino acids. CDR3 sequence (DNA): TGCAGCGTTGGAAACAGGGGGTACGAGCAGTACTTC. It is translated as CSVGNRGYEQYF.

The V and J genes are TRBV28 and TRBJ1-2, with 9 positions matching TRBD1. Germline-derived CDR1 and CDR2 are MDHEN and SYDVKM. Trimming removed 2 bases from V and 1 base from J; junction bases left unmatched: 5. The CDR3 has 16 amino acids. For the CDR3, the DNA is TGTGCCAGCAGTTTAGGGGGGACAGGGATTAACTATGGCTACACCTTC. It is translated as CASSLGGTGINYGYTF.

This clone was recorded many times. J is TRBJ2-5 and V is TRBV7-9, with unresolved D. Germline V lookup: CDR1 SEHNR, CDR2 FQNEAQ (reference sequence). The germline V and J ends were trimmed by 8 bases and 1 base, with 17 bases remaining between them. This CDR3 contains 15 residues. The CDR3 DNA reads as TGTGCCAGCTCTGGCCTCACATTAGTCCAAGAGACCCAGTACTTC. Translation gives CASSGLTLVQETQYF.

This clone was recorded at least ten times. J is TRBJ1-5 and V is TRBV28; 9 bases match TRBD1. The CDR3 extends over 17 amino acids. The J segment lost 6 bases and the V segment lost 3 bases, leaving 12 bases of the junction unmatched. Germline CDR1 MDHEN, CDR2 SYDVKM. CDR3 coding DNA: TGTGCCAGCAGTTTCACCATCTACAGGGGGCCTACTCAGCCCCAGCATTTT. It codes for CASSFTIYRGPTQPQHF.

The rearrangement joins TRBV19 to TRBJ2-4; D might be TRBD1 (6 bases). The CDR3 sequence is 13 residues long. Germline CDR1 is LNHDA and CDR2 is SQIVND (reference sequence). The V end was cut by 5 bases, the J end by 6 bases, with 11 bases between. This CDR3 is CASSSTGTNIQYF. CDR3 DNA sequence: TGTGCCAGTAGTTCCACAGGGACAAACATTCAGTACTTC.

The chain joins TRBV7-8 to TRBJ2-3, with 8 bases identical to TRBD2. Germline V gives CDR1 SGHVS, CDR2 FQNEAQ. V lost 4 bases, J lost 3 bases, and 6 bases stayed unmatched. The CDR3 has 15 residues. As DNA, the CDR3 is TGTGCCAGCAGCTCGGGAGGGAGCGGGACAGATACGCAGTATTTT. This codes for CASSSGGSGTDTQYF.

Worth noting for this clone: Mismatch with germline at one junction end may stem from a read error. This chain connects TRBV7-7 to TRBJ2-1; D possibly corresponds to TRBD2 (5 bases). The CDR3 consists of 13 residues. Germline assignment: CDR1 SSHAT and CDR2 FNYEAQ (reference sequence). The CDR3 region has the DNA TGTGCTAGCAGCTTGAGACTAAACAATGAGCAGTTCTTC. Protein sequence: CASSLRLNNEQFF.

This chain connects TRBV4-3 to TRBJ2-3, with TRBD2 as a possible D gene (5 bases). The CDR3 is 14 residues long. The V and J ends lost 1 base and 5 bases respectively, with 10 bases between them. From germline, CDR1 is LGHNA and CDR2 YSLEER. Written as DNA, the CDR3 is TGCGCCAGCAGCCAAGGAGGGAACCTAGATACGCAGTATTTT. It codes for CASSQGGNLDTQYF.

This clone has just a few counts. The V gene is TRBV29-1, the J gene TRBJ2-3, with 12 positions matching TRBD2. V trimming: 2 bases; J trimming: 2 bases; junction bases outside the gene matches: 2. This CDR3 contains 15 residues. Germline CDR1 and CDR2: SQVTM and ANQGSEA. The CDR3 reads CSVERLAGVTDTQYF. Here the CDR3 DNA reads TGCAGCGTTGAAAGACTAGCGGGAGTCACAGATACGCAGTATTTT.

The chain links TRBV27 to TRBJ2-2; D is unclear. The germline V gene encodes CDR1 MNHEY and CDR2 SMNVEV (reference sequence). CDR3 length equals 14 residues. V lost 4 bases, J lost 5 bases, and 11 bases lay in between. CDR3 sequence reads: CASSYSVLTGELFF. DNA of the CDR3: TGTGCCAGCAGTTATTCGGTCTTGACCGGGGAGCTGTTTTTT.

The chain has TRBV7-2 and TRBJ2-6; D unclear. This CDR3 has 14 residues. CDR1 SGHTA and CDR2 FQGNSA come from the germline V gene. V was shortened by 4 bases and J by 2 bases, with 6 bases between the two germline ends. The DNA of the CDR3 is TGTGCCAGCAGCTCCAGAGCTGGGGCCAACGTCCTGACTTTC. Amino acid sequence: CASSSRAGANVLTF.

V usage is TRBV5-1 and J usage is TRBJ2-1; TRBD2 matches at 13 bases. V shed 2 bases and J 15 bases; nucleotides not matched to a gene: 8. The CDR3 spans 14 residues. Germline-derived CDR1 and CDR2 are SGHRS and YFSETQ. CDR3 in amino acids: CASSFGTSGVNSFF. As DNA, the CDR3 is TGCGCCAGCAGCTTCGGGACTAGCGGGGTTAATTCGTTCTTC.